This T cell receptor (beta chain) appears in the sequencing data of a study of a mutant IDH1 vaccine in newly diagnosed glioma. On the study more broadly: Earlier treatment was radiotherapy, temozolomide, or both, with most getting both.

This table comes from immunoSEQ multiplex PCR, and its TCRdb copy is limited to in-frame clones, with some not included. The sample has around 87,000 clones; roughly four fifths are singletons. This clone was seen a handful of times. As to time point: baseline, week 1 (first vaccination visit). As for treatment: pre-vaccination baseline after standard-of-care therapy. The donors' diagnosis was new WHO grade 3 or 4 astrocytoma that was IDH1-mutant and ATRX-lost. Trimming cost V 2 bases and J 3 bases; bases outside gene matches: 4. The CDR3 length is 15 residues. CDR1 MGHRA and CDR2 YSYEKL come from the germline V gene.

The V gene is TRBV4-1, the J gene TRBJ1-2, with 9 bases fitting TRBD1. This specimen consisted of PBMCs, obtained from a glioma patient treated with radiotherapy, temozolomide or both. The sequence came from a woman aged 45-65 years with glioma. In nucleotides, the CDR3 is TGCGCCAGCAGCCAACCGGACAGGGGATACTATGGCTACACCTTC. Its translation: CASSQPDRGYYGYTF.